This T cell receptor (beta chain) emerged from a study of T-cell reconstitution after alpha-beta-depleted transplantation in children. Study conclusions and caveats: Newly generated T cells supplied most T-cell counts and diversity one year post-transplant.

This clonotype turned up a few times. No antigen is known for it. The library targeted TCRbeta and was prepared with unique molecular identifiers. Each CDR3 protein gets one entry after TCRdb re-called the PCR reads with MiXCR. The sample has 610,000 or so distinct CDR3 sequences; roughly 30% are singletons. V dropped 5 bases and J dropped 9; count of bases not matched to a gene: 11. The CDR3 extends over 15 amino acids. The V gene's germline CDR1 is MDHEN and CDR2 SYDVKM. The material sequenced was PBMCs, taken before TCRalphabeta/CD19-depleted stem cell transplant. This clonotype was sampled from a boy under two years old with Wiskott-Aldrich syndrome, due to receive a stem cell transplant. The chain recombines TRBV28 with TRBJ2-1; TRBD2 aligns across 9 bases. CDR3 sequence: CASSKAGGRYSEQFF. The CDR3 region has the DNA TGTGCCAGCAGTAAGGCGGGAGGGCGGTATAGTGAGCAGTTCTTC. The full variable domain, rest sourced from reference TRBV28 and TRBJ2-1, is DVKVTQSSRYLVKRTGEKVFLECVQDMDHENMFWYRQDPGLGLRLIYFSYDVKMKEKGDIPEGYSVSREKKERFSLILESASTNQTSMYLCASSKAGGRYSEQFFGPGTRLTVL.